This passage covers 17 T cell receptor beta chains from one sample sequenced in a study of shared clonotypes between healthy human individuals. The assay was immunoSEQ multiplex PCR, and TCRdb's table has in-frame clones only and misses some. The table records some 1,900,000 clones, about 95% of them present only once. As defined, naive CD8 cells were CD45RO-negative and positively selected for CCR7, with terminally differentiated effector memory CD45RA+ cells excluded. Sequences were obtained from naive CD8+ T cells sorted from blood. The receptors originated from a man aged 18 to 29 in good health.

The CDR3 reads CASSPQGNYGYTF. The CDR3 bases are TGCGCCAGCAGCCCACAGGGTAACTATGGCTACACCTTC. The rearrangement uses TRBV4-1 and TRBJ1-2; D might be TRBD1 (6 bases). With 4 bases removed from V and 1 base from J, the gap between germline ends came to 7 bases. Germline-derived CDR1 and CDR2 are MGHRA and YSYEKL. CDR3 length equals 13 residues.

The J gene is TRBJ2-7, the V gene TRBV18, with 7 bases fitting TRBD1. V lost 3 bases, J lost 3 bases, and 14 bases stayed unmatched. CDR1 is KGHSH and CDR2 is LQKENI in the germline V gene. The CDR3 totals 17 residues. Here the CDR3 reads CASSPLPRDSRFYEQYF. CDR3 bases: TGTGCCAGCTCACCCTTGCCCCGGGACAGCCGATTCTACGAGCAGTACTTC.

The chain employs TRBV27 and TRBJ1-6, with 10 bases identical to TRBD1. The germline gives CDR1 MNHEY, CDR2 SMNVEV (reference sequence). Trimming removed 5 bases from V and 13 bases from J; junction bases left unmatched: 5. The CDR3 length is 13 residues. This CDR3 is CASSPRQGAPLHF. The CDR3 DNA follows: TGTGCCAGCAGTCCCCGACAGGGGGCGCCCCTCCACTTT.

A single count supports this clone. The chain couples TRBV7-2 to TRBJ2-5; a possible D gene is TRBD1 (6 bases). This CDR3 spans 13 amino acids. Germline CDR1 is SGHTA and CDR2 is FQGNSA. Trimming cost V 1 base and J 5 bases, with 8 bases left between them. CDR3 sequence (DNA): TGTGCCAGCAGCTTAGATAGGGGGGAGACCCAGTACTTC. It specifies CASSLDRGETQYF.

V gene TRBV19 combines with J gene TRBJ1-5, with TRBD1 matching 8 bases. The CDR3 has 14 residues. With V trimmed by 7 bases and J by 3 bases, 5 bases remained unmatched. Germline CDR1 and CDR2: LNHDA and SQIVND (reference sequence). CDR3 residues: CASIGTGVNQPQHF. CDR3 in DNA: TGTGCCAGTATAGGGACAGGAGTCAATCAGCCCCAGCATTTT.

The chain couples TRBV28 to TRBJ2-2; 9 bases fit TRBD1. Losses at the gene ends were 1 base for V and 9 bases for J; bases not matched to a gene: 9. Germline V gives CDR1 MDHEN, CDR2 SYDVKM. The CDR3 sequence is 16 residues long. The CDR3 DNA reads as TGTGCCAGCAGTTTATCCCCTGGACAGGGGCGCCGGGAGCTGTTTTTT. Its translation: CASSLSPGQGRRELFF.

This clone was found once. V usage is TRBV7-6 and J usage is TRBJ2-7; TRBD2 agrees at 11 bases. This CDR3 is 15 amino acids long. The germline V gene has CDR1 SGHVS and CDR2 FNYEAQ. Trimming cost V 4 bases and J 6 bases; bases outside gene matches: 8. The CDR3 sequence is CASSSTSGSFTEQYF. For the CDR3, the DNA is TGTGCCAGCAGCTCAACTAGCGGGAGCTTTACCGAGCAGTACTTC. Combining the CDR3 with reference TRBV7-6 and TRBJ2-7 gives the whole variable domain GAGVSQSPRYKVTKRGQDVALRCDPISGHVSLYWYRQALGQGPEFLTYFNYEAQQDKSGLPNDRFSAERPEGSISTLTIQRTEQRDSAMYRCASSSTSGSFTEQYFGPGTRLTVT.

The table lists this clone with a count of one. The chain combines TRBV9 with TRBJ2-3; D possibly corresponds to TRBD2 (6 bases). Germline V gives CDR1 SGDLS, CDR2 YYNGEE. The CDR3 length is 16 residues. V lost 0 bases, J lost 3 bases, and 14 bases lay in between. CDR3 DNA: TGTGCCAGCAGCGTAGCTGCGGGGCTTTGGACAGATACGCAGTATTTT. The encoded protein is CASSVAAGLWTDTQYF. Full variable domain (outside the CDR3, taken from reference TRBV9 and TRBJ2-3): DSGVTQTPKHLITATGQRVTLRCSPRSGDLSVYWYQQSLDQGLQFLIQYYNGEERAKGNILERFSAQQFPDLHSELNLSSLELGDSALYFCASSVAAGLWTDTQYFGPGTRLTVL.

This clone was found once. J is TRBJ1-1 and V is TRBV4-1, with D hard to call. Germline assignment: CDR1 MGHRA and CDR2 YSYEKL. V lost 1 base and J 7 bases, leaving 7 bases between the germline ends. CDR3 length: 12 residues. The CDR3, as DNA: TGCGCCAGCAGCCAAGCACCAGGTGAAGCTTTCTTT. The encoded protein is CASSQAPGEAFF.

The rearrangement uses TRBV28 and TRBJ1-6; the D is unclear. Trimming took off 1 base at V and 3 bases at J, with 10 bases between the two ends. Germline assignment: CDR1 MDHEN and CDR2 SYDVKM. This CDR3 region has 16 residues. CDR3 DNA sequence: TGTGCCAGCAGTTTATTTGGGGAGGGCTATAATTCACCCCTCCACTTT. It yields the protein CASSLFGEGYNSPLHF.

This chain connects TRBV7-8 to TRBJ2-5; tentative D call: TRBD2 (5 bases). CDR1 is SGHVS, CDR2 FQNEAQ, per germline. This CDR3 has 13 residues. The V end lost 2 bases, the J end lost 4 bases, and 8 bases lay between the germline ends. CDR3 loop: CASSLRGLETQYF. The DNA for the CDR3 is TGTGCCAGCAGCTTACGAGGGTTAGAGACCCAGTACTTC.

The rearrangement links TRBV7-9 to TRBJ2-3; maybe TRBD2 (6 bases). V lost 0 bases, J lost 0 bases, and 16 bases lay in between. The V gene's germline CDR1 is SEHNR and CDR2 FQNEAQ (reference sequence). The CDR3 totals 18 residues. Here the CDR3 reads CASSLALLPGTSTDTQYF. The CDR3 nucleotides are TGTGCCAGCAGCTTAGCACTCCTCCCGGGGACTAGCACAGATACGCAGTATTTT.

This clone was detected only once. The chain joins TRBV6-4 to TRBJ1-4; a weak D match, TRBD1 (6 bases). The CDR3 is 12 residues long. Germline-derived CDR1 and CDR2 are MRHNA and SNTAGT. Trimming took 4 bases from V and 11 from J, leaving 11 bases between them. CDR3 region: CASSGGQFKLFF. DNA for the CDR3: TGTGCCAGCAGTGGAGGACAGTTTAAACTGTTTTTT.

The chain is built from TRBV9 and TRBJ2-1, with D perhaps TRBD1 (6 bases). The CDR3 contains 16 residues. CDR1 SGDLS and CDR2 YYNGEE come from the germline V gene. V was pared by 0 bases and J by 2 bases, with 12 bases between. The CDR3 is CASSVVDRHPYNEQFF. CDR3 sequence (DNA): TGTGCCAGCAGCGTAGTTGACAGGCATCCCTACAATGAGCAGTTCTTC.

CDR3 sequence: CASSLGQGEHEQYF. CDR3 sequence (DNA): TGCGCCAGCAGCTTAGGACAGGGTGAACACGAGCAGTACTTC. The rearrangement joins TRBV4-1 to TRBJ2-7; TRBD1 aligns across 8 bases. J gave up 5 bases and V 5 bases, and 8 bases lay outside the gene matches. The CDR3 loop spans 14 amino acids. Germline CDR1 reads MGHRA; CDR2 reads YSYEKL.

V is TRBV27 and J is TRBJ2-1; 7 nucleotides line up with TRBD2. Germline V gives CDR1 MNHEY, CDR2 SMNVEV (reference sequence). The J segment lost 9 bases and the V segment lost 9 bases, leaving 8 bases of the junction unmatched. This CDR3 spans 12 amino acids. As DNA, the CDR3 is TGTGCCAGTGGACTAGTTTCGTTTGAGCAGTTCTTC. This gives the protein CASGLVSFEQFF.

The chain uses TRBV27 and TRBJ2-3, with D perhaps matching TRBD2 (5 bases). V was trimmed by 4 bases and J by 7 bases, leaving 6 bases between them. The germline CDR1 and CDR2 sequences are MNHEY and SMNVEV (reference sequence). CDR3 size: 11 residues. The CDR3 DNA sequence: TGTGCCAGCAGTTCCGGGAATACGCAGTATTTT. This sequence encodes CASSSGNTQYF.